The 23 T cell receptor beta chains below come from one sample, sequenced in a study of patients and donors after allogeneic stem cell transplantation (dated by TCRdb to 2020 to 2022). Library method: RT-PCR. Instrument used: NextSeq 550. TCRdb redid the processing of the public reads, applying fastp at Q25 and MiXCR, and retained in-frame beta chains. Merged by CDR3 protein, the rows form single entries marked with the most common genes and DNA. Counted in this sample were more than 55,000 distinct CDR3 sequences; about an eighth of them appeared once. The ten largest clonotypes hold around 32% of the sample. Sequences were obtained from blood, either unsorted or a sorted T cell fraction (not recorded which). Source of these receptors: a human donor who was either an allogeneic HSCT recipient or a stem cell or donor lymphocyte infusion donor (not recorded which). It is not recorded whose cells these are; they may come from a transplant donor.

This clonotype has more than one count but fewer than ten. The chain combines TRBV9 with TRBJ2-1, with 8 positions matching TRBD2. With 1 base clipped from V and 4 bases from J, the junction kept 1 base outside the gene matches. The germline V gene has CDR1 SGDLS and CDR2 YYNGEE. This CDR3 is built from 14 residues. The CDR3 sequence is CASSVTSGYNEQFF. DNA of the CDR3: TGTGCCAGCAGCGTAACTAGCGGTTACAATGAGCAGTTCTTC.

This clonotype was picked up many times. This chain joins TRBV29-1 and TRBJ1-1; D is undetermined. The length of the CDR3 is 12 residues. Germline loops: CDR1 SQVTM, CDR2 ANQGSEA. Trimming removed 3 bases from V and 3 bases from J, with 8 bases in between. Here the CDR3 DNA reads TGCAGCGTTGAGTATTTGGACACTGAAGCTTTCTTT. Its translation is CSVEYLDTEAFF.

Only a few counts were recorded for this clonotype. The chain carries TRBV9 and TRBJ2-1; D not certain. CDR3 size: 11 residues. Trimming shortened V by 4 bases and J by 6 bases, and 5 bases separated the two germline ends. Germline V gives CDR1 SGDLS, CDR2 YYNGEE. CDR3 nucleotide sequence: TGTGCCAGCAGCACCAGCAATGAGCAGTTCTTC. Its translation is CASSTSNEQFF.

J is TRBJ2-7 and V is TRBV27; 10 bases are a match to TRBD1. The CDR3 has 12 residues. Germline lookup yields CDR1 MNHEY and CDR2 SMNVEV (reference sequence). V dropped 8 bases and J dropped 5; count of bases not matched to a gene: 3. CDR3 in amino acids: CASRGTGDEQYF. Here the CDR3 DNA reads TGTGCCAGCCGCGGGACAGGGGACGAGCAGTACTTC.

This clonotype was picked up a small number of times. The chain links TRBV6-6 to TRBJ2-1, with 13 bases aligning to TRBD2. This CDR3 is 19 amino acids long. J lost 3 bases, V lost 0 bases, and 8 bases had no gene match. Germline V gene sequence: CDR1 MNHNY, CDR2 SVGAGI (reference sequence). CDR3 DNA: TGTGCCAGCAGTTACTCGAAAACTAGCGGGAGGGTAAACTACAATGAGCAGTTCTTC. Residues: CASSYSKTSGRVNYNEQFF.

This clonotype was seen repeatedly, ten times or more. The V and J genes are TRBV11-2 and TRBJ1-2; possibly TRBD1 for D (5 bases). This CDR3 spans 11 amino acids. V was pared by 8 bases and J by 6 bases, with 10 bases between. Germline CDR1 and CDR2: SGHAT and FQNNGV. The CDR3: CASGARDGYTF. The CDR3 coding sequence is TGTGCCAGCGGGGCGCGGGATGGCTACACCTTC.

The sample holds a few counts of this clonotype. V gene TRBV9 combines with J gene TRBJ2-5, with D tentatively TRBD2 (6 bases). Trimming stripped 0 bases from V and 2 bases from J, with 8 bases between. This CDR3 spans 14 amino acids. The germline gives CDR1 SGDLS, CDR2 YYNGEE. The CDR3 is CASSVVAGQETQYF. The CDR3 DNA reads TGTGCCAGCAGCGTAGTGGCGGGGCAAGAGACCCAGTACTTC.

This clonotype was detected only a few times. CDR3: CASSLTGTDTTEAFF. As DNA, the CDR3 is TGTGCCAGCTCACTAACCGGGACAGATACCACTGAAGCTTTCTTT. The V gene is TRBV18, the J gene TRBJ1-1; 7 nucleotides line up with TRBD1. The V segment lost 4 bases and the J segment 4 bases; nucleotides outside the gene matches: 9. The CDR3 covers 15 residues. Germline V lookup: CDR1 KGHSH, CDR2 LQKENI.

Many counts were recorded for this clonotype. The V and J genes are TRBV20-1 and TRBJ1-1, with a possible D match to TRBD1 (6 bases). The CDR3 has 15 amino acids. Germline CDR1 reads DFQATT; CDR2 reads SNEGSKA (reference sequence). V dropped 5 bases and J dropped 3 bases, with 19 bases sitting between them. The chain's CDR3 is CSAPGAAALHTEAFF. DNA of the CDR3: TGCAGTGCTCCAGGGGCCGCTGCACTCCACACTGAAGCTTTCTTT.

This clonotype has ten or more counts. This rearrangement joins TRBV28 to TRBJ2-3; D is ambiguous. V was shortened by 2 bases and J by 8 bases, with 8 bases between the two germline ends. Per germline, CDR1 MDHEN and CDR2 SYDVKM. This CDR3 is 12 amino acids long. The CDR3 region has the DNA TGTGCCAGCAGTTTAGGTCAGGCTACGCAGTATTTT. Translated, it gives CASSLGQATQYF.

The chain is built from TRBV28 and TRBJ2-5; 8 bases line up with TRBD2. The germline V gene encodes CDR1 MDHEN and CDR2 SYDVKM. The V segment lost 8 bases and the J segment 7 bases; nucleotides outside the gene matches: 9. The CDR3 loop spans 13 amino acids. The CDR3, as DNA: TGTGCCAGCGGAGTAGCGGGAACTGGGACCCAGTACTTC. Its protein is CASGVAGTGTQYF. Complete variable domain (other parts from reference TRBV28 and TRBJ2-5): DVKVTQSSRYLVKRTGEKVFLECVQDMDHENMFWYRQDPGLGLRLIYFSYDVKMKEKGDIPEGYSVSREKKERFSLILESASTNQTSMYLCASGVAGTGTQYFGPGTRLLVL.

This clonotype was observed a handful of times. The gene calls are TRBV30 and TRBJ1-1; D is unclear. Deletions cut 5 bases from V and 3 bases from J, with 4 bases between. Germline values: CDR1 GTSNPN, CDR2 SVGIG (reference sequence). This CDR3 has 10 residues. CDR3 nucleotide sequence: TGTGCCTGGCTCGACACTGAAGCTTTCTTT. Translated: CAWLDTEAFF.

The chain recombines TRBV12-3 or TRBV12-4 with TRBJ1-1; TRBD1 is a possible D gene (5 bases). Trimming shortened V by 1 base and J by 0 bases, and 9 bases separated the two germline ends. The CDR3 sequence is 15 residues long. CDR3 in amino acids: CASSLGWGVNTEAFF. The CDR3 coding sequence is TGTGCCAGCAGTTTAGGGTGGGGGGTGAACACTGAAGCTTTCTTT.

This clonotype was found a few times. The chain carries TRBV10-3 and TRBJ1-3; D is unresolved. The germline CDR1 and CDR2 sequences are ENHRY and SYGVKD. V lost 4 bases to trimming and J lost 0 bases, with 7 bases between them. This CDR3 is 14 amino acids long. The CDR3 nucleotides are TGTGCCATCAGTGCCCCCTACTCTGGAAACACCATATATTTT. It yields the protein CAISAPYSGNTIYF.

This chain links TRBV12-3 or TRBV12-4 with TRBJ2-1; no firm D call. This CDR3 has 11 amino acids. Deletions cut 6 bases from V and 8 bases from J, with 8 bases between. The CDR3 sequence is CASSLSDEQFF. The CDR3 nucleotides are TGTGCCAGCAGCCTCTCCGATGAGCAGTTCTTC.

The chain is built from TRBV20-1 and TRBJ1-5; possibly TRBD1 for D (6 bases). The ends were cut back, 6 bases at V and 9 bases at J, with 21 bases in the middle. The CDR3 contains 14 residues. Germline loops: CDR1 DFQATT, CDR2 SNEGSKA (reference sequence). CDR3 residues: CSASGPRGGGPQHF. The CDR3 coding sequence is TGCAGTGCCTCCGGACCGAGGGGAGGGGGGCCCCAGCATTTT.

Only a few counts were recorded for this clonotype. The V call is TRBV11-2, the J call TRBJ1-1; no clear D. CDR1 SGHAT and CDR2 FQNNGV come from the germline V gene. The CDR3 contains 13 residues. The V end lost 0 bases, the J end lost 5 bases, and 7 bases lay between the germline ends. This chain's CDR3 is CASSLERKTEAFF. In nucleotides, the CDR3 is TGTGCCAGCAGCTTAGAGAGAAAAACTGAAGCTTTCTTT.

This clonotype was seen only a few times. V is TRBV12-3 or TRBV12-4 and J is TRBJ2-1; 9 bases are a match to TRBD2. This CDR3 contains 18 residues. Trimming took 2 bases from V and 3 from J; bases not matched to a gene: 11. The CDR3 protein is CASSLKLAGPLSYNEQFF. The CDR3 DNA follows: TGTGCCAGCAGTTTAAAACTAGCGGGCCCTCTTAGCTACAATGAGCAGTTCTTC.

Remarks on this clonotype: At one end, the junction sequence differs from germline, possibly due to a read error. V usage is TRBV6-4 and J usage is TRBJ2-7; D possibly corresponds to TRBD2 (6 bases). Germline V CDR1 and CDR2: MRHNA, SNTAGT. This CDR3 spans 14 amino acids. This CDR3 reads CASGPGGIVYGQYF. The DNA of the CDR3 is TGTGCCAGCGGTCCCGGAGGGATCGTTTACGGGCAGTACTTC.

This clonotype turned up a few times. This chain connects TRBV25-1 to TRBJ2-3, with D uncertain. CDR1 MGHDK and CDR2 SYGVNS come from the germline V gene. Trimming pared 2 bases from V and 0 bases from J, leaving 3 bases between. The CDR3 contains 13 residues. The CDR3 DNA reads TGTGCCAGCAGTGAAGTGAGCACAGATACGCAGTATTTT. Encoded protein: CASSEVSTDTQYF.

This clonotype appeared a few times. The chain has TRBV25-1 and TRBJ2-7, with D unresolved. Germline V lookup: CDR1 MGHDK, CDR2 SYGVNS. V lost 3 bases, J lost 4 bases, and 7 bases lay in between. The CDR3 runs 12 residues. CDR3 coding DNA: TGTGCCAGCAGTGAGAAGAGTTACGAGCAGTACTTC. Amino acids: CASSEKSYEQYF.

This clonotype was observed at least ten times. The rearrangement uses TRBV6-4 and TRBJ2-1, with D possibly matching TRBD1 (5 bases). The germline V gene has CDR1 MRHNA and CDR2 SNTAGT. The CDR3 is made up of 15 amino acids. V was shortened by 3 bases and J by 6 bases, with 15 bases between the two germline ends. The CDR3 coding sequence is TGTGCCAGCAGTGAACAGGCGCTTACTTTCAATGAGCAGTTCTTC. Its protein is CASSEQALTFNEQFF.

The CDR3 sequence is CASSEYQREFPDTQYF. For the CDR3, the DNA is TGTGCCAGCAGTGAATACCAGCGGGAGTTCCCAGATACGCAGTATTTT. This chain links TRBV6-1 with TRBJ2-3; 8 bases line up with TRBD2. CDR3 length: 16 residues. V lost 2 bases, J lost 4 bases, and 8 bases stayed unmatched. The germline V gene encodes CDR1 MNHNS and CDR2 SASEGT.